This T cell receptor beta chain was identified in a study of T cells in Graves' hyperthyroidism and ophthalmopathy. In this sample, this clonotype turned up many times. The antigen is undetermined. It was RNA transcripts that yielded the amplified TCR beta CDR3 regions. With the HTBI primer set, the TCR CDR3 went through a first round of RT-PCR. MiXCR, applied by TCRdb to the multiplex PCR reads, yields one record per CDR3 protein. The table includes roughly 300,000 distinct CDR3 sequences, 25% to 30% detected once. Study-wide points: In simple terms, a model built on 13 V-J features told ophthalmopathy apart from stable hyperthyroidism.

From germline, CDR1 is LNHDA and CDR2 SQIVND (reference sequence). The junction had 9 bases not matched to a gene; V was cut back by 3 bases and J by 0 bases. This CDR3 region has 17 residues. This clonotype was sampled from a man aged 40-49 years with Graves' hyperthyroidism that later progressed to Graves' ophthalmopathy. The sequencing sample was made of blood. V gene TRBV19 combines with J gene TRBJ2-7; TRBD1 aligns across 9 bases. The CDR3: CASSIYGGQGTSYEQYF. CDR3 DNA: TGTGCCAGTAGTATCTACGGGGGACAGGGCACCTCCTACGAGCAGTACTTC. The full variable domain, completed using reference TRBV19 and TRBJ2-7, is DGGITQSPKYLFRKEGQNVTLSCEQNLNHDAMYWYRQDPGQGLRLIYYSQIVNDFQKGDIAEGYSVSREKKESFPLTVTSAQKNPTAFYLCASSIYGGQGTSYEQYFGPGTRLTVT.